The subject of this entry is one T cell receptor beta chain. Its cognate antigen is unknown. Clones were sequenced by immunoSEQ multiplex PCR, and TCRdb holds only the in-frame ones, with some missing. This table has some 100,000 clones, approximately 88% appearing once. The sample is drawn from a study of identifying expanded T cells in peripheral blood. V gave up 10 bases and J gave up 2 bases, with 15 bases separating them. CDR1 is MDHEN, CDR2 SYDVKM, per germline. The CDR3 contains 14 residues. Collection occurred without any documented infections or immune events in donors. Study-wide results and caveats: Across healthy donors, higher total template counts meant significantly greater roughly two-week count variance. Approximately 1.1 clones differed between technical replicates, versus approximately 17 and 20 over time.

The sample taken for sequencing was blood. V is TRBV28 and J is TRBJ1-3; D is possibly TRBD1 (6 bases). This clonotype was sampled from a person between 18 and 70 years old in good health. The CDR3 nucleotides are TGTGCCACCGAGACGGGGGCGGCTGGAAACACCATATATTTT. This sequence encodes CATETGAAGNTIYF.